The TCR beta chain described here comes from a study of blood T cell repertoires in COVID-19. In the study overall: COVID-19 samples, acute and convalescent, were from the United States, Italy and Spain. Nucleic acid was either cDNA or gDNA, and it came from T cells, B-cell-depleted T cells, or PBMCs.

CDR1 is MNHEY and CDR2 is SVGAGI in the germline V gene. The V end lost 2 bases, the J end lost 4 bases, and 10 bases lay between the germline ends. The CDR3 loop spans 14 amino acids. In the original processing: From reference gene primer amplification, estimates of nucleated cell counts were derived. Using immunoSEQ multiplex PCR, the repertoire was profiled, and TCRdb retains in-frame clones only, with some absent. For V, J and clone size, that table is used; D and trimming come from the DNA. The sample shows 390,000 or so clones, about 90% of them seen only once. Enrollment of patients from Seattle took place during active infection, with longitudinal follow-up.

The sequence was obtained from a woman in her thirties with COVID-19, enrolled during active disease. The chain couples TRBV6-5 to TRBJ2-3; D is uncertain. The source material was peripheral blood. The chain's CDR3 is CASSYRISADTQYF. CDR3 nucleotides: TGTGCCAGCAGTTACCGTATCTCAGCAGATACGCAGTATTTT.